These T cell receptor beta chains were read from a single sample in a study of control samples from healthy donors and cancer patients. The method was immunoSEQ multiplex PCR; TCRdb's version includes in-frame clones alone and lacks a portion of them. This sample has about 270,000 clones; over 75% occur once, and the top ten carry roughly 13%. What was sequenced was PBMCs. These receptors were obtained from an older woman with lung cancer. Each CDR3 is given with its conserved first and last residue. D genes are given only for firm matches. The listing skips clone size in some rows; elsewhere it reads once, few, many or a size class.

d_gene	v_gene	j_gene	abundance	CDR3nt	CDR3aa
-	TRBV28	TRBJ2-1	-	TGTGCCAGCAGGCCAGGAGGCCAGACTAGGTACAATGAGCAGTTCTTC	CASRPGGQTRYNEQFF
-	TRBV4-1	TRBJ1-3	-	TGCGCCAGCAGCCCCCTGGGGTTATCTGGAAACACCATATATTTT	CASSPLGLSGNTIYF
TRBD1	TRBV4-1	TRBJ1-1	-	TGCGCCAGCAGCCGCCGGGACAGCGAAGCTTTCTTT	CASSRRDSEAFF
-	TRBV25-1	TRBJ2-1	once	TGTGCCAGCAGCCTAGTAGGCTCCTACAATGAGCAGTTCTTC	CASSLVGSYNEQFF
TRBD1	TRBV5-1	TRBJ2-7	once	TGCGCCAGCAGCACAGACAGGGTCGAGCAGTACTTC	CASSTDRVEQYF
TRBD2	TRBV5-1	TRBJ2-1	-	TGCGCCAGCAGCTTATTAGCGGGAGGACAGAATGAGCAGTTCTTC	CASSLLAGGQNEQFF
-	TRBV5-4	TRBJ1-3	few	TGTGCCAGCAGCTTCCATTCAGGGACTGGAAACACCATATATTTT	CASSFHSGTGNTIYF
TRBD1	TRBV2	TRBJ1-4	-	TGTGCCAGCAGGACAGGGGTTGTGGCTGAAAAACTGTTTTTT	CASRTGVVAEKLFF
-	TRBV7-3	TRBJ1-5	-	TGTGCCAGCAGCCCCTACGTAGTAGAGCCCCAGCATTTT	CASSPYVVEPQHF
TRBD1	TRBV3-1/TRBV3-2	TRBJ1-6	-	TGTGCCAGCAGCCAAGGTGGACAGGGTCTTATCGCACCCCTCCACTTT	CASSQGGQGLIAPLHF
-	TRBV30	TRBJ2-1	-	TGTGCCTGGAGAGGCGTACGGGGAGGGCAGTTCTTC	CAWRGVRGGQFF
-	TRBV18	TRBJ1-5	-	TGTGCCAGCTCACCCATATCTCCAACGGTCGATCAGCCCCAGCATTTT	CASSPISPTVDQPQHF
TRBD1	TRBV30	TRBJ1-2	-	TGTGCCTGGAGTGTGGGACAGGGGAACTATGGCTACACCTTC	CAWSVGQGNYGYTF